A selection of T cell receptor beta chains follows, all from one sample in a study of T cell responses to AZD1222 COVID-19 vaccine. The protocol was immunoSEQ multiplex PCR, while the TCRdb copy is restricted to in-frame clones and leaves out a portion. The profile shows 170,000 or so clones, 70% to 90% of them singletons. This material consisted of peripheral blood, taken 28 days after the second AZD1222 dose. These receptors were obtained from an adult who received the AZD1222 COVID-19 vaccine. Each CDR3 is given with its conserved first and last residue. Fields, in order: D gene, J gene, V gene, clone size, CDR3 DNA, CDR3 protein. D genes are given only for firm matches. A clone size is listed for some rows: how often the clone was seen (once, few, many), or a class if it is expanded.

>TRBD1|TRBJ2-1|TRBV7-3|NA
TGTGCCAGCAGCTTAACGAGGGGGCAGGGGACCTACAATGAGCAGTTCTTC
CASSLTRGQGTYNEQFF
>TRBD2|TRBJ2-1|TRBV7-2|NA
TGTGCCAGCAGCTTAGAGTGGAGCGGGGGGTGGAATGAGCAGTTCTTC
CASSLEWSGGWNEQFF
>NA|TRBJ2-7|TRBV7-2|NA
TGTGCCAGCAGCCCGCTCTGGGGGAGCTACGAGCAGTACTTC
CASSPLWGSYEQYF
>NA|TRBJ1-3|TRBV7-3|NA
TGTGCCAGCAGCTTAACGCCGATCTCTGGAAACACCATATATTTT
CASSLTPISGNTIYF
>NA|TRBJ2-3|TRBV5-1|NA
TGCGCCAGCAGCTGGGTCCCCGGGGTTAGCACAGATACGCAGTATTTT
CASSWVPGVSTDTQYF
>NA|TRBJ2-7|TRBV2|NA
TGTGCCAGCAGTACCGGGACACTAGCTGTCGAGCAGTACTTC
CASSTGTLAVEQYF
>NA|TRBJ2-3|TRBV5-1|NA
TGCGCCAGCAGCTTGAGGACGGGGGGCACAGATACGCAGTATTTT
CASSLRTGGTDTQYF
>NA|TRBJ2-2|TRBV29-1|NA
TGCAGCGTCCTCCGGGGTCAGACCAACACCGGGGAGCTGTTTTTT
CSVLRGQTNTGELFF
>NA|TRBJ2-2|TRBV7-7|NA
TGTGCTAGCAGCACCGTAGGCACCGGGGAGCTGTTTTTT
CASSTVGTGELFF
>NA|TRBJ2-3|TRBV29-1|NA
TGCAGCGTTGATGGGACGGCCTCAGGGAAGGCAGATACGCAGTATTTT
CSVDGTASGKADTQYF
>TRBD1|TRBJ2-7|TRBV10-3|NA
TGTGCCATCAGTGACGATCTGGGACAGCCCTACGAGCAGTACTTC
CAISDDLGQPYEQYF
>NA|TRBJ1-1|TRBV7-2|NA
TGTGCCAGCAAATTAGGACACTTGAACACTGAAGCTTTCTTT
CASKLGHLNTEAFF
>NA|TRBJ2-1|TRBV5-6|once
TGTGCCAGCAGCGCGCACAATGAGCAGTTCTTC
CASSAHNEQFF
>NA|TRBJ1-5|TRBV7-9|few
TGTGCCAGCAGCTTAGACAGCCATGAGCCCCAGCATTTT
CASSLDSHEPQHF
>TRBD1|TRBJ1-3|TRBV29-1|NA
TGCAGCGCCAGACAGGGGTGGAACTCTGGAAACACCATATATTTT
CSARQGWNSGNTIYF
>TRBD1|TRBJ1-1|TRBV30|NA
TGTGCCTGGAGGCGGACAGGGGTTGAAGCTTTCTTT
CAWRRTGVEAFF
>TRBD2|TRBJ2-1|TRBV19|NA
TGTGCCAGTAGTAAAGGGAGGACTAGTTTCAACAATGAGCAGTTCTTC
CASSKGRTSFNNEQFF
>TRBD2|TRBJ2-1|TRBV3-1/TRBV3-2|NA
TGTGCCAGCAGCCAAGGGGGGCCGGGACTAGCTTACAATGAGCAGTTCTTC
CASSQGGPGLAYNEQFF
>NA|TRBJ2-7|TRBV4-3|NA
TGCGCCAGCAGACAAGATACCAGTCTGAGCTCCTACGAGCAGTACTTC
CASRQDTSLSSYEQYF
>TRBD1|TRBJ1-5|TRBV18|NA
TGTGCCAGCTCACCAGAAGGGGGCTCCCGCAATCAGCCCCAGCATTTT
CASSPEGGSRNQPQHF
>NA|TRBJ2-2|TRBV5-1|NA
TGCGCCAGCAGCTTGGTCCGAACGAACACCGGGGAGCTGTTTTTT
CASSLVRTNTGELFF
>NA|TRBJ1-2|TRBV7-2|NA
TGTGCCAGCAGCTCGCGCGGGGGGCTCCAGTATGGCTACACCTTC
CASSSRGGLQYGYTF
>NA|TRBJ1-6|TRBV27|NA
TGTGCCAGCACACGGCGGTATAATTCACCCCTCCACTTT
CASTRRYNSPLHF
>TRBD1|TRBJ2-1|TRBV7-2|NA
TGTGCCAGCAGCGCCCAACAGGGGGCTCGTAATGAGCAGTTCTTC
CASSAQQGARNEQFF
>NA|TRBJ2-1|TRBV7-3|NA
TGTGCCAGCAGCGTAGCCCAGGGGGGGAATGAGCAGTTCTTC
CASSVAQGGNEQFF
>NA|TRBJ2-7|TRBV30|NA
TGTGCCTGGGGACAGTCCTACGAGCAGTACTTC
CAWGQSYEQYF
>NA|TRBJ2-1|TRBV28|NA
TGTGCCAGCAGCATCCTACTAGGTAGAAGATTCGGTGAGCAGTTCTTC
CASSILLGRRFGEQFF
>NA|TRBJ2-7|TRBV7-9|few
TGTGCCAGCAGTCGTGGATCGTCCTACGAGCAGTACTTC
CASSRGSSYEQYF
>TRBD2|TRBJ2-1|TRBV10-3|NA
TGTGCCATCGGGAGCGGGGGGGGTACCTACAATGAGCAGTTCTTC
CAIGSGGGTYNEQFF
>TRBD2|TRBJ2-7|TRBV7-2|NA
TGTGCCAGCAGCCCACTGGGACTAGCGTCCCCGAACGAGCAGTACTTC
CASSPLGLASPNEQYF
>NA|TRBJ2-5|TRBV7-9|NA
TGTGCCAGCACCCCCGGGGTTGGGGAGACCCAGTACTTC
CASTPGVGETQYF
>TRBD1|TRBJ1-1|TRBV5-4|once
TGTGCCAGCAGCTTCGAACCCCAGGGGGGGACTGAAGCTTTCTTT
CASSFEPQGGTEAFF
>NA|TRBJ2-1|TRBV21-1|NA
TGTGCCAGCAGCAAAAGGGCCATCGGGGGATACAATGAGCAGTTCTTC
CASSKRAIGGYNEQFF
>TRBD1|TRBJ1-4|TRBV28|NA
TGTGCCAGCCTTAAAAGGGGGCCTGAAAAACTGTTTTTT
CASLKRGPEKLFF
>NA|TRBJ2-1|TRBV5-1|NA
TGCGCCAGCAGCTTTTTGGGCGACTACAGTGGGAATGAGCAGTTCTTC
CASSFLGDYSGNEQFF
>NA|TRBJ1-1|TRBV11-2|NA
TGTGCCAGCAGCTTAGTTGAAGCTTTCTTT
CASSLVEAFF
>TRBD1|TRBJ2-5|TRBV18|NA
TGTGCCAGCTCACAACAGGGGGCGTTCCAAGAGACCCAGTACTTC
CASSQQGAFQETQYF
>TRBD1|TRBJ1-5|TRBV28|NA
TGTGCCAGCAGTCCTCCGGGACAGTTGTATAGCAATCAGCCCCAGCATTTT
CASSPPGQLYSNQPQHF
>NA|TRBJ2-4|TRBV2|NA
TGTGCCAGCAGTGAGTCCCCAGGGATGGTCAAAAACATTCAGTACTTC
CASSESPGMVKNIQYF
>NA|TRBJ2-2|TRBV27|NA
TGTGCCAGCAGTTTATCGTGGGTTACCGGGGAGCTGTTTTTT
CASSLSWVTGELFF
>TRBD2|TRBJ2-1|TRBV6-5|NA
TGTGCCAGCAGCTACTCGTCTAGCGGGGGGGGTGAGCAGTTCTTC
CASSYSSSGGGEQFF
>NA|TRBJ1-2|TRBV6-2/TRBV6-3|once
TGTGCCAGCAGTTACGCTTACGGGGGATCGCACACCTTC
CASSYAYGGSHTF
>NA|TRBJ2-7|TRBV3-1/TRBV3-2|NA
TGTGCCAGCAGCCAACAGGGGGGAGGCTACGAGCAGTACTTC
CASSQQGGGYEQYF
>TRBD1|TRBJ1-1|TRBV6-5|NA
TGTGCCAGCAGTTATTCAGGGGGCGCAAAGACTGAAGCTTTCTTT
CASSYSGGAKTEAFF
>TRBD1|TRBJ1-3|TRBV5-5|NA
TGTGCCAGCAGCTTGGACAGGGGGAGCTCTGGAAACACCATATATTTT
CASSLDRGSSGNTIYF
>TRBD1|TRBJ1-4|TRBV19|NA
TGTGCCAGTAGGGGGACAGGGGACCAAAAACTGTTTTTT
CASRGTGDQKLFF
>NA|TRBJ1-1|TRBV3-1/TRBV3-2|NA
TGTGCCAGCAGCCAAGTGGGCAGGGCTGAAGCTTTCTTT
CASSQVGRAEAFF
>TRBD1|TRBJ1-1|TRBV29-1|once
TGCAGCGTTGATAACAGGGGTGAAGCTTTCTTT
CSVDNRGEAFF
>TRBD1|TRBJ1-6|TRBV25-1|NA
TGTGCCAGCAGTGAATTAGGGGACAGGGGTGGTTCACCCCTCCACTTT
CASSELGDRGGSPLHF
>TRBD2|TRBJ2-1|TRBV7-3|NA
TGTGCCAGCAGTCTTAGCGGGGGATGGGGCAATGAGCAGTTCTTC
CASSLSGGWGNEQFF
>TRBD2|TRBJ2-7|TRBV7-2|few
TGTGCCAGCAGCTTTGGACTAGCGGGCAGTTCCTACGAGCAGTACTTC
CASSFGLAGSSYEQYF
>NA|TRBJ2-3|TRBV9|NA
TGTGCCAGCAGCGGTAGTGAGGATCCCACAGATACGCAGTATTTT
CASSGSEDPTDTQYF
>NA|TRBJ2-7|TRBV7-2|NA
TGTGCCAGCAGCCTACTCGACGAGCAGTACTTC
CASSLLDEQYF
>NA|TRBJ1-4|TRBV5-1|NA
TGCGCCAGCAGCTTGGACGGGGTGGGTGAAAAACTGTTTTTT
CASSLDGVGEKLFF
>NA|TRBJ2-7|TRBV2|NA
TGTGCCAGGGGGGCCAAACTACTGAGTGACTACGAGCAGTACTTC
CARGAKLLSDYEQYF
>NA|TRBJ2-1|TRBV24-1|NA
TGTGCCACCAGTGATGAAAACAGGAGTAATGAGCAGTTCTTC
CATSDENRSNEQFF
>NA|TRBJ1-1|TRBV30|NA
TGTGCCTGGAGCGCTATCTGGGGCACTGAAGCTTTCTTT
CAWSAIWGTEAFF
>NA|TRBJ2-5|TRBV5-6|NA
TGTGCCAGCAGCTGGGGGGAGACCCAGTACTTC
CASSWGETQYF
>NA|TRBJ1-1|TRBV19|many
TGTGCCAGTAGTATCAGATGGCTCACTGAAGCTTTCTTT
CASSIRWLTEAFF